This T cell receptor beta chain was sequenced for a study of T cell repertoires and HLA-DP antigens. The overall study: In vitro CD4+ alloreactivity was against HeLa-presented HLA-DP.

Amplification used primers for 54 TRBV and 13 TRBJ segments. Here immunoSEQ multiplex PCR was the method, and the copy in TCRdb shows in-frame clones only, minus some. The sample has about 73,000 clones; about four fifths are singletons. With 6 bases removed from V and 2 bases from J, the gap between germline ends came to 10 bases. From germline, CDR1 is WNHNN and CDR2 SYGVQD (reference sequence). The CDR3 sequence is 13 residues long. For this clone: Antigen specificity is unknown.

The sequence was collected from a man between 60 and 75 years old in good health and CMV-seronegative. Sequenced input: CD4+ T cells from PBMCs. This chain connects TRBV10-1 to TRBJ1-2; the D gene is possibly TRBD1 (6 bases). The CDR3 DNA is TGCGCCAGCAGGTTCCAGGGGAACTATGGCTACACCTTC. Residues: CASRFQGNYGYTF.